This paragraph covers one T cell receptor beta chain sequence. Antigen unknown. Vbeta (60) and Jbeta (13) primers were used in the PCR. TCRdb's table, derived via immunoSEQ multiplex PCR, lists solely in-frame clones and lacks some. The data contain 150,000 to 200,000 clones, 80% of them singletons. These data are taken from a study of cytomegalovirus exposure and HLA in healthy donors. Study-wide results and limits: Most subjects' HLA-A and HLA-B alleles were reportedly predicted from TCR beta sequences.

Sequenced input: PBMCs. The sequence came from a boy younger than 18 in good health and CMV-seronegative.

The DNA of the CDR3 is TGTGCCAGCAGCTCAAATTGGGATGATAGCGGGACCTACGAGCAGTACTTC. Its protein is CASSSNWDDSGTYEQYF. The rearrangement joins TRBV11-3 to TRBJ2-7; 8 bases match TRBD2. J was trimmed by 2 bases and V by 4 bases; bases with no gene match: 13. Germline CDR1 reads SGHNT; CDR2 reads YENEEA. This CDR3 has 17 amino acids. Full variable domain (outside the CDR3, taken from reference TRBV11-3 and TRBJ2-7): EAGVVQSPRYKIIEKKQPVAFWCNPISGHNTLYWYLQNLGQGPELLIRYENEEAVDDSQLPKDRFSAERLKGVDSTLKIQPAELGDSAVYLCASSSNWDDSGTYEQYFGPGTRLTVT.